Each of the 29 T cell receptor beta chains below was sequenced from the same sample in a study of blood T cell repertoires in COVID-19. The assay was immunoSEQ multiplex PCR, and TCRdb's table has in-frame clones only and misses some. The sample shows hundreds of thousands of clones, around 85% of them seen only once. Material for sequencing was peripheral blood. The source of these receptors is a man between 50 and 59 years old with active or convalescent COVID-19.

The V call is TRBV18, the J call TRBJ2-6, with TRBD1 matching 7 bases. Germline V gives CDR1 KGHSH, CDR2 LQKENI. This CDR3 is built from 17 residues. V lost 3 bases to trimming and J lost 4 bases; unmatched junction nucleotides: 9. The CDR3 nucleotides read TGTGCCAGCTCACCGCTCTTCACAGGGGAAGGGGCCAACGTCCTGACTTTC. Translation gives CASSPLFTGEGANVLTF.

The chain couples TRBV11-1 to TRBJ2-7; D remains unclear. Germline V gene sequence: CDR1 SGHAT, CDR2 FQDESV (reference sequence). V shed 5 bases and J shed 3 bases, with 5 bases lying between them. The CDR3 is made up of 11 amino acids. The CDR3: CASSRDYEQYF. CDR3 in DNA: TGTGCCAGCAGCCGAGACTACGAGCAGTACTTC. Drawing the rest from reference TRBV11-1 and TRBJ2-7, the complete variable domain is EAEVAQSPRYKITEKSQAVAFWCDPISGHATLYWYRQILGQGPELLVQFQDESVVDDSQLPKDRFSAERLKGVDSTLKIQPAELGDSAMYLCASSRDYEQYFGPGTRLTVT.

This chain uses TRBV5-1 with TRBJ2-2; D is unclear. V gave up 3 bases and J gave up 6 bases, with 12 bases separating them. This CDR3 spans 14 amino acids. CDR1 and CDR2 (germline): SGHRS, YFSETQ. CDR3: CASSSSVAAGELFF. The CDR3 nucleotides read TGCGCCAGCAGCTCAAGTGTCGCGGCCGGGGAGCTGTTTTTT.

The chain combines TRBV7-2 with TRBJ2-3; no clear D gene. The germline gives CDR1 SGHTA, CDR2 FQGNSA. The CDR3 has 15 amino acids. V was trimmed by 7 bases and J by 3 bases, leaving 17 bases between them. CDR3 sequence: CASTLGQRRTDTQYF. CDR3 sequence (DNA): TGTGCCAGCACCCTCGGTCAACGGAGAACAGATACGCAGTATTTT. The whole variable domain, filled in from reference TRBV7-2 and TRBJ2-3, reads GAGVSQSPSNKVTEKGKDVELRCDPISGHTALYWYRQSLGQGLEFLIYFQGNSAPDKSGLPSDRFSAERTGGSVSTLTIQRTQQEDSAVYLCASTLGQRRTDTQYFGPGTRLTVL.

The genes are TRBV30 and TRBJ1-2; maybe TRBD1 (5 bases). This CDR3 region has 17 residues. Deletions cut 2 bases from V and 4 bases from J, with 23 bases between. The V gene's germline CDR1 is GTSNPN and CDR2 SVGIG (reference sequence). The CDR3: CAWSSLRTNRGAYGYTF. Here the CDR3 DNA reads TGTGCCTGGAGTTCTCTAAGAACAAACCGTGGGGCCTATGGCTACACCTTC.

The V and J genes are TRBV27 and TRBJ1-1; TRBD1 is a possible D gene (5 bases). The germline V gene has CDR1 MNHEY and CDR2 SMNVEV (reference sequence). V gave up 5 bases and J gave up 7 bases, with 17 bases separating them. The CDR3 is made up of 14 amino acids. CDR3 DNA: TGTGCCAGCAGTCACGGGGGACGGGGGTATGAAGCTTTCTTT. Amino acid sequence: CASSHGGRGYEAFF.

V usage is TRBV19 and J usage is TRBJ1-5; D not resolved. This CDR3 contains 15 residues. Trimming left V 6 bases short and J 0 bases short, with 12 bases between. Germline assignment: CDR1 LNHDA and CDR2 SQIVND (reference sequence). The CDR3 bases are TGTGCCAGTAGGGAGATTGAGAATAGCAATCAGCCCCAGCATTTT. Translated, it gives CASREIENSNQPQHF.

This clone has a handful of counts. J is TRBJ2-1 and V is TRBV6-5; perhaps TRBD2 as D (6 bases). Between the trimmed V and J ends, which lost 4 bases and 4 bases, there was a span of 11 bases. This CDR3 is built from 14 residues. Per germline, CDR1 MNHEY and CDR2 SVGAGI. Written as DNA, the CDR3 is TGTGCCAGCAGTTTGGGGGACTCTTACAATGAGCAGTTCTTC. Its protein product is CASSLGDSYNEQFF.

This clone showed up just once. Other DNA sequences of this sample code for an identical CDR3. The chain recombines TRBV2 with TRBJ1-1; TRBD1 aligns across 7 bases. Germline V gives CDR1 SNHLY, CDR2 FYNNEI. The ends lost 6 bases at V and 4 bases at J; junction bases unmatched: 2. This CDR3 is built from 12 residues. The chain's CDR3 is CASSGTATEAFF. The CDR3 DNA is TGTGCCAGCAGCGGGACAGCCACTGAAGCTTTCTTT.

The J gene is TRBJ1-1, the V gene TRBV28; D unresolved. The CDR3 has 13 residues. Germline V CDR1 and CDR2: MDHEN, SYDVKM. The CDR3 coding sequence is TGTGTCGTCCGGGGTTCTCGTGGGACTGAAGCTTTCTTT. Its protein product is CVVRGSRGTEAFF.

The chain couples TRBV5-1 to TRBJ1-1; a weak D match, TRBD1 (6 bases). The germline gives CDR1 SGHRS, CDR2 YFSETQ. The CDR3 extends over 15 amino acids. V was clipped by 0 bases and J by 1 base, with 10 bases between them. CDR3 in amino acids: CASSLAGTQNTEAFF. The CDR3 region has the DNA TGCGCCAGCAGCTTGGCCGGGACACAGAACACTGAAGCTTTCTTT.

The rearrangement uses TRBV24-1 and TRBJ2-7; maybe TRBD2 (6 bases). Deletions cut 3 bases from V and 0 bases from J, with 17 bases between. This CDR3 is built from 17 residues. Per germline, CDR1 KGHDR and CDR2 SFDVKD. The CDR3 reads CATSDADSAGTSYEQYF. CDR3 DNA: TGTGCCACCAGTGATGCCGACTCGGCGGGAACCTCCTACGAGCAGTACTTC.

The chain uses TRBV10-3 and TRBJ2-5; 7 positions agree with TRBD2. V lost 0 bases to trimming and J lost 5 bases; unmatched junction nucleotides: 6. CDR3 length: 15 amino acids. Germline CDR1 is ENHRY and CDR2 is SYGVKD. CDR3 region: CAISESRAGRETQYF. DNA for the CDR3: TGTGCCATCAGTGAGTCGAGAGCGGGGAGGGAGACCCAGTACTTC.

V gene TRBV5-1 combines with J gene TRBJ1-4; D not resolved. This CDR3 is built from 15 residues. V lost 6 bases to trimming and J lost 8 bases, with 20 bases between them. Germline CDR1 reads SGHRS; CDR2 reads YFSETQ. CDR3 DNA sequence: TGCGCCAGCACCCAAAACTCGCAGGTTGGCGAAAAACTGTTTTTT. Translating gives CASTQNSQVGEKLFF.

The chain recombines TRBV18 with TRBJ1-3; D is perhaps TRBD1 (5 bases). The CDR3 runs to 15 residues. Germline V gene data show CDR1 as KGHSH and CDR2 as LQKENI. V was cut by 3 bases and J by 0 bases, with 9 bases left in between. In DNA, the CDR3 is TGTGCCAGCTCACCCGTCGGGGGCTCTGGAAACACCATATATTTT. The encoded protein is CASSPVGGSGNTIYF. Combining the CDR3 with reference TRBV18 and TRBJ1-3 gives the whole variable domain NAGVMQNPRHLVRRRGQEARLRCSPMKGHSHVYWYRQLPEEGLKFMVYLQKENIIDESGMPKERFSAEFPKEGPSILRIQQVVRGDSAAYFCASSPVGGSGNTIYFGEGSWLTVV.

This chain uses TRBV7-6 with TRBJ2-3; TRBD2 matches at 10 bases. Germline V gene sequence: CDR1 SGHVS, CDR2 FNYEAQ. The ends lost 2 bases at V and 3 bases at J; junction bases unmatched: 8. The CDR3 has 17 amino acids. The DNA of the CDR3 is TGTGCCAGCAGCTTAACTAGCGGGGCTGGGTGGACAGATACGCAGTATTTT. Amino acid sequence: CASSLTSGAGWTDTQYF.

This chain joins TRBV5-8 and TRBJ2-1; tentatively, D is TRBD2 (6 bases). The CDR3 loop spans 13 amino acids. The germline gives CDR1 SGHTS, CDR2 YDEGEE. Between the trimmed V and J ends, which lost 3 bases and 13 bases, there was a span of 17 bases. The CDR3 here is CASSSSPGTGQFF. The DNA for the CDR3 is TGTGCCAGCAGCTCCTCCCCCGGGACTGGTCAGTTCTTC.

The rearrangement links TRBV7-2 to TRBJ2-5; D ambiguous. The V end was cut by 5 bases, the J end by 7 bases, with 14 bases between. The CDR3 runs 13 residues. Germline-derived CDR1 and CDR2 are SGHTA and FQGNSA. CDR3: CASSVGVTGTQYF. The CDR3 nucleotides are TGTGCCAGCAGCGTGGGTGTGACGGGGACCCAGTACTTC. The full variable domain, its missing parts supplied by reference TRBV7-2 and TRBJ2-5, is GAGVSQSPSNKVTEKGKDVELRCDPISGHTALYWYRQSLGQGLEFLIYFQGNSAPDKSGLPSDRFSAERTGGSVSTLTIQRTQQEDSAVYLCASSVGVTGTQYFGPGTRLLVL.

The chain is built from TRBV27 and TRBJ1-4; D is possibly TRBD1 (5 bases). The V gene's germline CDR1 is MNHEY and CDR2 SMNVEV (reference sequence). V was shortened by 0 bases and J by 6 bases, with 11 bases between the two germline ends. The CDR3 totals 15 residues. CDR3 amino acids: CASSLSRGSHEKLFF. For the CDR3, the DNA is TGTGCCAGCAGTTTATCAAGGGGATCACATGAAAAACTGTTTTTT.

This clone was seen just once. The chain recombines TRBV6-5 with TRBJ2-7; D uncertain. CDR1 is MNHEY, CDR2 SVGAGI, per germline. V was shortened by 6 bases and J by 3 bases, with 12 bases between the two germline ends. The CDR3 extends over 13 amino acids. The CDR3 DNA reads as TGTGCCAGCAGCTCCCCAAAACTCTACGAGCAGTACTTC. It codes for CASSSPKLYEQYF.

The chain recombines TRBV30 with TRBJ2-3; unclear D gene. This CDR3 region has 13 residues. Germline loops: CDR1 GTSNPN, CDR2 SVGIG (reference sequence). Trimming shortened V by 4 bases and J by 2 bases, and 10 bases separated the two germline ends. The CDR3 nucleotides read TGTGCCTGGACTATTGTAAACACAGATACGCAGTATTTT. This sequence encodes CAWTIVNTDTQYF. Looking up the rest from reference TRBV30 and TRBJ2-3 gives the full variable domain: SQTIHQWPATLVQPVGSPLSLECTVEGTSNPNLYWYRQAAGRGLQLLFYSVGIGQISSEVPQNLSASRPQDRQFILSSKKLLLSDSGFYLCAWTIVNTDTQYFGPGTRLTVL.

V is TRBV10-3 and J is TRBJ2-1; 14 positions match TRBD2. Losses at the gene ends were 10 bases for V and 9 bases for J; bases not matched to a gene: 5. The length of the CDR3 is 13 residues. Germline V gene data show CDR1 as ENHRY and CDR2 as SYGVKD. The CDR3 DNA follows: TGTGCCACCGGTGGACTAGCGGGAGGTGAGCAGTTCTTC. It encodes CATGGLAGGEQFF.

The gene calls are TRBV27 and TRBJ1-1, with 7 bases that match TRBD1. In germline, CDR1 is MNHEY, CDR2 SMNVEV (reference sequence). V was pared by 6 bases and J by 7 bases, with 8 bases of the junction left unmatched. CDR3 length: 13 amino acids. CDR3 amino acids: CASRRQGGGEAFF. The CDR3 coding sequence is TGTGCCAGCAGGAGACAGGGTGGTGGTGAAGCTTTCTTT.

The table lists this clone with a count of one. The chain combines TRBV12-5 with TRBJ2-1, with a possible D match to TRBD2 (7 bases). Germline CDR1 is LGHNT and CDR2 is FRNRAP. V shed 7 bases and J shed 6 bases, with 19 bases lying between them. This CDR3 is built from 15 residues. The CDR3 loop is CASVPPWRGGNEQFF. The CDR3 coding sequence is TGTGCTAGTGTTCCCCCCTGGAGGGGGGGCAATGAGCAGTTCTTC.

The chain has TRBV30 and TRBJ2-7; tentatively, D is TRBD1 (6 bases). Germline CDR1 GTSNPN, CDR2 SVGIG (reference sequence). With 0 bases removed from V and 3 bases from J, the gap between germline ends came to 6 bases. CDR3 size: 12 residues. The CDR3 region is CAWSVGGYEQYF. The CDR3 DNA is TGTGCCTGGAGTGTAGGGGGCTACGAGCAGTACTTC. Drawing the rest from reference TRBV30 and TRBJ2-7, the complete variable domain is SQTIHQWPATLVQPVGSPLSLECTVEGTSNPNLYWYRQAAGRGLQLLFYSVGIGQISSEVPQNLSASRPQDRQFILSSKKLLLSDSGFYLCAWSVGGYEQYFGPGTRLTVT.

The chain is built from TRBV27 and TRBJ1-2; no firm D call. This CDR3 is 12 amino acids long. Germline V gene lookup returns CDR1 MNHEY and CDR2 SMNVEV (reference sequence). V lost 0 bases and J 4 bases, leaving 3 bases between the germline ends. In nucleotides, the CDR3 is TGTGCCAGCAGTTTATCCGGCTATGGCTACACCTTC. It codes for CASSLSGYGYTF.

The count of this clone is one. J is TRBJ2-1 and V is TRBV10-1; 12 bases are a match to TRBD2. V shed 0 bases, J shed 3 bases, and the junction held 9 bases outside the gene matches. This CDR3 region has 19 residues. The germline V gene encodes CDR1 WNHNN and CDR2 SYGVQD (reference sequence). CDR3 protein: CASSESASGRVRGYNEQFF. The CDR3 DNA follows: TGCGCCAGCAGTGAGTCAGCTAGCGGGAGGGTTAGGGGCTACAATGAGCAGTTCTTC.

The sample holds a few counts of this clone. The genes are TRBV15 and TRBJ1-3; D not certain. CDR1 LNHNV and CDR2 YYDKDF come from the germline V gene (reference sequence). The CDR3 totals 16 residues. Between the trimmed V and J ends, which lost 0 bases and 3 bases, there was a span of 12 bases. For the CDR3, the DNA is TGTGCCACCAGCAGAGATCGGACCCGGGATGGAAACACCATATATTTT. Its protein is CATSRDRTRDGNTIYF.

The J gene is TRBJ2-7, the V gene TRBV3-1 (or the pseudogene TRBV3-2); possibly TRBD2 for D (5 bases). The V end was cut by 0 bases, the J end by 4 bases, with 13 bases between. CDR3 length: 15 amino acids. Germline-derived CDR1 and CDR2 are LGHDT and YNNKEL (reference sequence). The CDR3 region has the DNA TGTGCCAGCAGCCAAGACACTAGATCGTCGTACGAGCAGTACTTC. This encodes CASSQDTRSSYEQYF.